Below are 22 T cell receptor beta chains sequenced from a single sample in a study of T cells in women clearing cervical HPV infection. The repertoire was sequenced with immunoSEQ multiplex PCR; TCRdb's copy has only in-frame clones and lacks some. The data include 20,000 to 25,000 clones; the top ten clones carry more than 6%. The sample comprised blood buffy coat. Source of these receptors: a woman between 18 and 70 years old with a cervical HPV16 infection that either progressed to CIN3+ or cleared (not recorded which).

Remarks on this clone: The read comes to an end 3 residues before the CDR3 does, leaving the germline J gene to fill in the end. V usage is TRBV2 and J usage is TRBJ1-2; TRBD1 matches 8 bases. CDR1 is SNHLY, CDR2 FYNNEI, per germline. J was trimmed by 7 bases and V by 4 bases; bases with no gene match: 8. This CDR3 is 14 amino acids long. The CDR3 DNA, read in part, is TGTGCCAGCAGTGCGGAAAGGACAGGGTTTGGC. Amino acid sequence: CASSAERTGFG. The complete CDR3 reads CASSAERTGFGYTF.

With respect to this clone: The read ends 3 residues early relative to the CDR3; the germline J gene fills the gap. The chain is built from TRBV30 and TRBJ2-2; 7 bases agree with TRBD1. CDR1 is GTSNPN, CDR2 SVGIG, per germline (reference sequence). This CDR3 has 15 amino acids. Here the CDR3 reads CAWSGTGAGAEKLFF. CDR3 bases read: TGTGCCTGGAGTGGTACAGGGGCTGGGGCGGAAAAG.

Concerning this clone: The sequence runs out 3 residues before the end of the CDR3; the remainder is reconstructed from the germline J gene. V and J are TRBV19 and TRBJ1-2; D ambiguous. CDR1 is LNHDA and CDR2 is SQIVND in the germline V gene (reference sequence). CDR3 length: 15 amino acids. CDR3: CASSLTSGRYNDYTF. CDR3 DNA (partial): TGTGCCAGTAGCTTAACTAGCGGGAGATACAATGAC.

Concerning this clone itself: The observed sequence ends 3 residues before the CDR3 terminus, with the missing tail filled in from the germline J gene. J is TRBJ2-5 and V is TRBV7-7; 10 nucleotides agree with TRBD2. The CDR3 loop spans 15 amino acids. V lost 5 bases to trimming and J lost 5 bases; unmatched junction nucleotides: 8. CDR1 and CDR2 (germline): SSHAT, FNYEAQ (reference sequence). CDR3 sequence: CASSALAGAGETQYF. CDR3 DNA (partial): TGTGCCAGCAGCGCCCTAGCGGGAGCAGGGGAGACC.

To note about this clone: The read ends 3 residues early relative to the CDR3; the germline J gene fills the gap. The chain joins TRBV27 to TRBJ2-3, with TRBD2 matching 12 bases. CDR3 size: 17 residues. The V segment lost 6 bases and the J segment 2 bases; nucleotides outside the gene matches: 9. Germline V gene lookup returns CDR1 MNHEY and CDR2 SMNVEV (reference sequence). The CDR3: CASRTDRLAGDTDTQYF. The CDR3 DNA, read in part, is TGTGCCAGCAGGACCGATCGACTAGCGGGGGACACAGATACG.

On this clone itself: The read finishes 3 residues shy of the CDR3 end, and the germline J gene is used to complete it. The J gene is TRBJ2-1, the V gene TRBV20-1, with 8 bases aligning to TRBD2. Trimming at V came to 2 bases and at J to 7 bases, leaving 10 bases not matched to a gene. CDR3 length: 15 residues. Germline assignment: CDR1 DFQATT and CDR2 SNEGSKA (reference sequence). Incomplete CDR3 DNA: TGCAGTGCTAGAAAGGATCGAGCGGGAGAGAATGAG. This encodes CSARKDRAGENE. The whole CDR3 is CSARKDRAGENEQFF.

By frequency, this clone is medium-sized. The observed sequence ends 3 residues before the CDR3 terminus, with the missing tail filled in from the germline J gene. This rearrangement joins TRBV18 to TRBJ2-1, with 9 nucleotides matching TRBD1. The CDR3 extends over 16 amino acids. Trimming removed 4 bases from V and 0 bases from J; junction bases left unmatched: 4. Germline CDR1 KGHSH, CDR2 LQKENI. The CDR3 here is CASSLRQGDSYNEQFF. CDR3 DNA (partial): TGTGCCAGCTCACTTCGACAGGGGGACTCCTACAATGAG.

A remark on this clone: The DNA ends 3 residues before the CDR3 does, and the rest of the CDR3 is filled in from the germline J gene. V usage is TRBV28 and J usage is TRBJ2-2, with TRBD2 matching 7 bases. Looked up from germline, CDR1 is MDHEN and CDR2 is SYDVKM. J lost 1 base, V lost 6 bases, and 2 bases had no gene match. The CDR3 loop spans 14 amino acids. The CDR3 bases that were read are TGTGCCAGCAGGCCTAGCGGGAACACCGGGGAG. It specifies CASRPSGNTGE. The whole CDR3 protein reads CASRPSGNTGELFF.

Points on this clone: Coverage ceases 3 residues before the CDR3 finishes, and the germline J gene fills in the end. The rearrangement links TRBV28 to TRBJ2-7; TRBD1 matches at 9 bases. CDR1 MDHEN and CDR2 SYDVKM come from the germline V gene. The CDR3 covers 16 residues. Germline trimming cut 2 bases from V and 6 bases from J; bases unmatched to any gene: 11. This CDR3 is CASSLRPGTGPPEQYF. The part of the CDR3 DNA that was read is TGTGCCAGCAGTTTACGGCCCGGGACAGGGCCCCCCGAG.

Worth noting for this clone: The read ends 3 residues early relative to the CDR3; the germline J gene fills the gap. The chain joins TRBV19 to TRBJ2-4; D may be TRBD1 (6 bases). CDR3 size: 15 residues. CDR1 is LNHDA and CDR2 is SQIVND in the germline V gene (reference sequence). Incomplete CDR3 DNA: TGTGCCAGTAGTTTCGGCAGGGGAAAGAAGATTGGT. Its protein product is CASSFGRGKKIG. The whole CDR3 reads CASSFGRGKKIGQYF. Based on the CDR3 plus reference TRBV19 and TRBJ2-4, the full variable domain is DGGITQSPKYLFRKEGQNVTLSCEQNLNHDAMYWYRQDPGQGLRLIYYSQIVNDFQKGDIAEGYSVSREKKESFPLTVTSAQKNPTAFYLCASSFGRGKKIGQYFGAGTRLSVL.

A word on this clone: Read data end 3 residues before the CDR3 end; the end is taken from the germline J gene. The genes are TRBV4-2 and TRBJ2-3; TRBD1 matches at 11 bases. The V and J ends lost 3 bases and 4 bases, in that order; junction bases with no gene match: 9. The CDR3 totals 17 residues. Germline assignment: CDR1 LGHNA and CDR2 YNFKEQ. The CDR3 loop reads CASSQGIGTGGADTQYF. Partial CDR3 DNA: TGTGCCAGCAGCCAGGGAATCGGGACAGGGGGGGCAGATACG.

Worth noting for this clone: Read sequence stops 3 residues before the CDR3 end, and the germline J gene provides the missing end. The rearrangement links TRBV5-1 to TRBJ2-2; 15 nucleotides align to TRBD2. The CDR3 extends over 20 amino acids. The germline V gene encodes CDR1 SGHRS and CDR2 YFSETQ. The J segment lost 5 bases and the V segment lost 1 base, leaving 12 bases of the junction unmatched. The CDR3 sequence is CASSLTLGLAGGFWTGELFF. The covered CDR3 bases are TGCGCCAGCAGCTTGACCCTGGGACTAGCGGGAGGTTTTTGGACCGGGGAG.

Remarks on this clone: The CDR3 end lies 3 residues beyond the end of the read and is filled in from the germline J gene. The chain recombines TRBV7-2 with TRBJ1-2; D gene ambiguous. Germline CDR1 SGHTA, CDR2 FQGNSA. Trimming removed 1 base at V and 0 bases at J, with 6 bases between. The CDR3 is 14 residues long. This chain's CDR3 is CASSLEASNYGYTF. CDR3 DNA (partial): TGTGCCAGCAGCTTAGAAGCTTCTAACTATGGC.

This clone is medium-sized by frequency. From the germline J gene comes the end of the CDR3, since the read stops 3 residues before it. This rearrangement joins TRBV20-1 to TRBJ2-3, with D unresolved. CDR3 length: 11 residues. Trimming pared 5 bases from V and 5 bases from J, leaving 8 bases between. Looked up from germline, CDR1 is DFQATT and CDR2 is SNEGSKA (reference sequence). CDR3 residues: CSASSGDTQYF. The part of the CDR3 DNA that was read is TGCAGTGCTTCTTCGGGAGATACG.

Concerning this clone itself: The read gets to within 3 residues of the CDR3 end, and the germline J gene fills in the rest. The V gene is TRBV19, the J gene TRBJ2-6, with D perhaps matching TRBD1 (5 bases). V lost 4 bases and J 0 bases, leaving 10 bases between the germline ends. This CDR3 spans 16 amino acids. Germline V gene sequence: CDR1 LNHDA, CDR2 SQIVND (reference sequence). The CDR3 bases that were read are TGTGCCAGTAGTAGGACCAGGGACTCTGGGGCCAACGTC. This gives the protein CASSRTRDSGANV. The CDR3 as a whole reads CASSRTRDSGANVLTF.

The DNA read from the CDR3 is TGTGCCAGCAGCTTGGCCGCAGGGGGTTATGGC. Protein sequence: CASSLAAGGYG. The full CDR3 reads CASSLAAGGYGYTF. The chain links TRBV5-5 to TRBJ1-2; 7 bases align to TRBD1. The read finishes 3 residues shy of the CDR3 end, and the germline J gene is used to complete it. Germline V gene sequence: CDR1 SGHKS, CDR2 YYEKEE (reference sequence). V trimming: 0 bases; J trimming: 5 bases; junction bases outside the gene matches: 4. CDR3 length: 14 residues.

Details on this clone: Read coverage stops 3 residues before the CDR3 terminus; the germline J gene supplies the remainder. This chain joins TRBV7-9 and TRBJ1-6; D is unresolved. The CDR3 is 13 amino acids. Germline assignment: CDR1 SEHNR and CDR2 FQNEAQ (reference sequence). Trimming took 1 base from V and 10 from J, leaving 8 bases between them. This CDR3 reads CASSLGQGSPLHF. CDR3 bases read: TGTGCCAGCAGCTTAGGCCAAGGCTCACCC.

As for this clone: The sequence runs out 3 residues before the end of the CDR3; the remainder is reconstructed from the germline J gene. This chain uses TRBV9 with TRBJ2-1, with 10 nucleotides matching TRBD2. Germline V gives CDR1 SGDLS, CDR2 YYNGEE. The CDR3 totals 14 residues. V lost 3 bases to trimming and J lost 6 bases; unmatched junction nucleotides: 3. The sequenced part of the CDR3 DNA is TGTGCCAGCAGCGCCGGGACTAGCGCCAATGAG. It is translated as CASSAGTSANE. The CDR3 reads in full as CASSAGTSANEQFF.

The CDR3 spells CASGLSGAGDTQYF. The part of the CDR3 DNA that was read is TGTGCTAGTGGTCTTAGCGGGGCGGGAGATACG. V usage is TRBV12-5 and J usage is TRBJ2-3; 8 bases match TRBD2. The read falls 3 residues short of the CDR3 end, and the missing part is taken from the germline J gene. This CDR3 region has 14 residues. Germline V gene lookup returns CDR1 LGHNT and CDR2 FRNRAP. The ends lost 5 bases at V and 5 bases at J; junction bases unmatched: 6.

Notes on this clone: The read is 3 residues too short to cover the CDR3 end, so that end is filled in from the germline J gene. The chain recombines TRBV19 with TRBJ1-5; 8 bases fit TRBD1. Germline CDR1 reads LNHDA; CDR2 reads SQIVND (reference sequence). This CDR3 region has 15 residues. Trimming cost V 4 bases and J 6 bases; bases outside gene matches: 8. CDR3 DNA, as far as it was read: TGTGCCAGTAGTACCGGAACAGGGGGAGGTCAGCCC. It yields the protein CASSTGTGGGQP. The whole CDR3 is CASSTGTGGGQPQHF.

A word on this clone: The read stops 3 residues short of the end of the CDR3; the missing end is completed from the germline J gene. This chain links TRBV19 with TRBJ1-1; no reliable D call. This CDR3 is built from 12 residues. Germline assignment: CDR1 LNHDA and CDR2 SQIVND (reference sequence). CDR3 amino acids: CASRLSGDTAFF. The part of the CDR3 DNA that was read is TGTGCCAGCCGACTTAGCGGTGATACG.

Note on this clone: The read falls 3 residues short of the CDR3 end, and the missing part is taken from the germline J gene. The rearrangement joins TRBV6-2 or TRBV6-3 to TRBJ2-3; TRBD2 aligns across 9 bases. The J segment lost 2 bases and the V segment lost 6 bases, leaving 6 bases of the junction unmatched. The germline CDR1 and CDR2 sequences are MNHEY and SVGEGT. CDR3 length equals 15 residues. The covered CDR3 bases are TGTGCCAGCAGCCCCAGCGGGAGGTCCACAGATACG. Its protein product is CASSPSGRSTDT. The whole CDR3 sequence reads CASSPSGRSTDTQYF.